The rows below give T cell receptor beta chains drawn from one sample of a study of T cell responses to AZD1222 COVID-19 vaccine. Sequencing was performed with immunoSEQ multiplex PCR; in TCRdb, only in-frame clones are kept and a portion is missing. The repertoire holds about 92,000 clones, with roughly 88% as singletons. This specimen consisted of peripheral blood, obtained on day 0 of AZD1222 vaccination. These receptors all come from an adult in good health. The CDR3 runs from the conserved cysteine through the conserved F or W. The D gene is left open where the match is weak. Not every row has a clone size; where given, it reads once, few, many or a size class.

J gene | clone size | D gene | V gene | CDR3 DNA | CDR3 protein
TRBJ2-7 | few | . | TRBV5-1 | TGCGCCAGCAGAACCTCGATTTCGAGCTCCTACGAGCAGTACTTC | CASRTSISSSYEQYF
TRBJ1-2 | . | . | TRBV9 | TGTGCCAGCAGCGTAGGGACAGTCTATGGCTACACCTTC | CASSVGTVYGYTF
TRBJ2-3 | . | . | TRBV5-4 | TGTGCCAGCAGCTTGGATCCCCTCACAGATACGCAGTATTTT | CASSLDPLTDTQYF
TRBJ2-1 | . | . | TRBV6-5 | TGTGCCAGCAGTTACAGCCCTGGCAATGAGCAGTTCTTC | CASSYSPGNEQFF
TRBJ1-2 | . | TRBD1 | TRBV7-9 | TGTGCCAGCAACCCTCAGGGGGCTTACAGCTATGGCTACACCTTC | CASNPQGAYSYGYTF
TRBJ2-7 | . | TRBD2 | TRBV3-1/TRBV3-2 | TGTGCCAGCAGCCAAGAATCTAGCGGGGGCAACGAGCAGTACTTC | CASSQESSGGNEQYF
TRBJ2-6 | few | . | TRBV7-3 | TGTGCCAGCAGCCCGACGGGGGGCGCTGGGGCCAACGTCCTGACTTTC | CASSPTGGAGANVLTF
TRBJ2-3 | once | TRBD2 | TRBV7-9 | TGTGCCAGCAGCCCCCCGGCGGGGGGCACAGATACGCAGTATTTT | CASSPPAGGTDTQYF
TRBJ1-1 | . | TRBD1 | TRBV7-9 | TGTGCCAGCAGTTCGACAGGGGGCTACACTGAAGCTTTCTTT | CASSSTGGYTEAFF
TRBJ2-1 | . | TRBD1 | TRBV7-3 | TGTGCCAGCAGCTATACCGGGACAGGGCTATACAATGAGCAGTTCTTC | CASSYTGTGLYNEQFF
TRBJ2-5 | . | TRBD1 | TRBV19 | TGTGCCAGTAGTACCCCGGGACAGGGGGAGACCCAGTACTTC | CASSTPGQGETQYF
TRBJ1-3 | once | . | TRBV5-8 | TGTGCCAGCAGCCCATCCTGGGTCGGAAACACCATATATTTT | CASSPSWVGNTIYF
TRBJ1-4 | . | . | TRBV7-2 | TGTGCCAGCACCCGCACCCCAGTAGGTGAAAAACTGTTTTTT | CASTRTPVGEKLFF
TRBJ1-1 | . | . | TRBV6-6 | TGTGCCAGCATGCCTCTCTGGACGGCGGTGGAGACTGAAGCTTTCTTT | CASMPLWTAVETEAFF
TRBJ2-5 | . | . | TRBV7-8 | TGTGCCAGCAGCCGAGCCGGGGGCGGGAAACAAGAGACCCAGTACTTC | CASSRAGGGKQETQYF
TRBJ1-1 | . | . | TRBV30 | TGTGCCTGGAGTCTGGGCACTGAAGCTTTCTTT | CAWSLGTEAFF
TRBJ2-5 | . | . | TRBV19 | TGTGCCAGTAGTATAGGGGCGGGTCAAGAGACCCAGTACTTC | CASSIGAGQETQYF
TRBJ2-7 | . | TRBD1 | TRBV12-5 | TGTGCTAGTGGCCCCGGGACAGGGGAAAACGAGCAGTACTTC | CASGPGTGENEQYF
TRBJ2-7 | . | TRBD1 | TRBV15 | TGTACCACCAGCCGGGACGAAACGGGACAGGACATCTACGAGCAGTACTTC | CTTSRDETGQDIYEQYF
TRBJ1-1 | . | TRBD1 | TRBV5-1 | TGCGCCAGCAGCGGGGGGACAGGGATGAACACTGAAGCTTTCTTT | CASSGGTGMNTEAFF
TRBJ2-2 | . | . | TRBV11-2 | TGTGCCAGCCGGGCGGGCACGAACACCGGGGAGCTGTTTTTT | CASRAGTNTGELFF
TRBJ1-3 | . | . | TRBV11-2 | TGTGCCAGCAGCCTAGGGACCCCTGGAAACACCATATATTTT | CASSLGTPGNTIYF
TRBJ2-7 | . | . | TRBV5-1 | TGCGCCAGCAGCCCGAAGGGCCCCACATACGAGCAGTACTTC | CASSPKGPTYEQYF
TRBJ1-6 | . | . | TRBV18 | TGTGCCAGCTCACCACCTTTAGAAGGTCCTAACTATAATTCACCCCTCCACTTT | CASSPPLEGPNYNSPLHF
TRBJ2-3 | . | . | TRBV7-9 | TGTGCCAGCAGCTTATTTCAGGGCGGAGATACGCAGTATTTT | CASSLFQGGDTQYF
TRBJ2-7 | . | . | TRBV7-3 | TGTGCCAGCAGCCTACAGGGCCTCTCCTACGAGCAGTACTTC | CASSLQGLSYEQYF
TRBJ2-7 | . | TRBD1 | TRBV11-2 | TGTGCCAGCAGCGACCCGGGACAGGGACATCCCTACGAGCAGTACTTC | CASSDPGQGHPYEQYF
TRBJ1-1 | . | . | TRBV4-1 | TGCGCCAGCAGCCACCCTATTACTCGACAGATTGAAGCTTTCTTT | CASSHPITRQIEAFF
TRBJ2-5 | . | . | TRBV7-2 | TGTGCCAGCAGCCAAAGCAGGGTTCGGGAGACCCAGTACTTC | CASSQSRVRETQYF
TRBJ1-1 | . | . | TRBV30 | TGTGCCTGGACGATTCAGGGTATAAACACTGAAGCTTTCTTT | CAWTIQGINTEAFF
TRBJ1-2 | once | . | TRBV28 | TGTGCCAGCGAAGGTACCCCGGGTGTTGACTATGGCTACACCTTC | CASEGTPGVDYGYTF
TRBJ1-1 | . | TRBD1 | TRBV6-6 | TGTGCCAGCAGCGATCAGGGGGCAGGGAACACTGAAGCTTTCTTT | CASSDQGAGNTEAFF
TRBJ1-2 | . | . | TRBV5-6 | TGTGCCAGCAGCTGGAAGGGCAAAAGGGTTGACTATGGCTACACCTTC | CASSWKGKRVDYGYTF
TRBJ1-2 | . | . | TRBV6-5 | TGTGCCAGCACCAATTCCGGCACTTATGGCTACACCTTC | CASTNSGTYGYTF
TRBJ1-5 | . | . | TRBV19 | TGTGCCACCTTGGGACGGGTCAATCAGCCCCAGCATTTT | CATLGRVNQPQHF
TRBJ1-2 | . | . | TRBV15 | TGTGCCACCAGCAGAGATTTGGGGGTACGTTACACCTTC | CATSRDLGVRYTF
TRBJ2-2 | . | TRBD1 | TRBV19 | TGTGCCAGTAGTTCGGGGCTACAGGGGACGAACACCGGGGAGCTGTTTTTT | CASSSGLQGTNTGELFF
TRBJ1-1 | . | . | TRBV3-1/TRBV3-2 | TGTGCCAGCAACCATCGGGACCGAGGGGTGGAAGCTTTCTTT | CASNHRDRGVEAFF
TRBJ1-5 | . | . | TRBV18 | TGTGCCAGCTCGTCTGACTTAACATCGGGACAGCCCCAGCATTTT | CASSSDLTSGQPQHF